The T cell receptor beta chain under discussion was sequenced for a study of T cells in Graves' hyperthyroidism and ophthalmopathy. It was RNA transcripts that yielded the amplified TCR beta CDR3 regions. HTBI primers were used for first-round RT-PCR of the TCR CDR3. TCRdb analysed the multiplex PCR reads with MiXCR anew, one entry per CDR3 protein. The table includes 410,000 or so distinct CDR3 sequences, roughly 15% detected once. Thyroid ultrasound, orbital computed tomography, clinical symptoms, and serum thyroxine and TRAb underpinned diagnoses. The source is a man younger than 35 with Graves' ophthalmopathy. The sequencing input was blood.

CDR3 sequence (DNA): TGTGCCAGCAGTTTGGTGGTTAGGGGACAGGGGAGTTTAGCCAAAAACATTCAGTACTTC. This sequence encodes CASSLVVRGQGSLAKNIQYF. The chain links TRBV12-3 or TRBV12-4 to TRBJ2-4, with 10 positions matching TRBD1. V was pared by 3 bases and J by 0 bases, with 14 bases of the junction left unmatched. The CDR3 contains 20 residues.